This TCR beta chain derives from a study of cytomegalovirus exposure and HLA in healthy donors. Broader study findings: In a later analysis, DRB1 alleles had the most associated TCRs; HLA-C alleles the fewest. Looking again later, the authors saw that most CMV-associated TCR beta chains seemed HLA-restricted. Later examination showed HLA-associated TCR beta chains had greater clonal expansion than equally common others. In a later analysis, V- and J-gene trimming of beta chains associated with a DCLRE1C missense variant, replicated independently.

This clone came up a few times. Its matching antigen is unknown. Amplification used 60 Vbeta primers and 13 Jbeta primers. Sequenced by immunoSEQ multiplex PCR; TCRdb stores in-frame clones only, minus some. Seen here are 70,000 to 95,000 clones, more than 55% observed once, and the top ten hold approximately 5.8%. V dropped 4 bases and J dropped 4; count of bases not matched to a gene: 7. Per the germline V gene, CDR1 is MNHNS and CDR2 is SASEGT. The CDR3 is 15 amino acids. Material for sequencing was PBMCs. This receptor was obtained from a woman aged 30 to 39 in good health and CMV-seropositive. V and J are TRBV6-1 and TRBJ1-1; 9 bases map to TRBD1. In DNA form, the CDR3 reads TGTGCCAGCAGTGCCGGACAGGGGTATATCACTGAAGCTTTCTTT. As protein: CASSAGQGYITEAFF.